Each of the 32 T cell receptor beta chains below was sequenced from the same sample in a study of blood T cell repertoires in COVID-19. Assay: immunoSEQ multiplex PCR; the TCRdb copy retains only in-frame clones and omits some. The repertoire has around 100,000 clones, over 65% of them found once; the top ten carry 9.5% to 15%. Sequencing was performed on peripheral blood. The receptors originated from a human donor in a cohort sampled during active COVID-19.

The rearrangement uses TRBV3-1 (or the pseudogene TRBV3-2) and TRBJ2-3; 9 nucleotides agree with TRBD2. The CDR3 totals 17 residues. Looked up from germline, CDR1 is LGHDT and CDR2 is YNNKEL (reference sequence). V dropped 1 base and J dropped 0; count of bases not matched to a gene: 5. CDR3 DNA: TGTGCCAGCAGCCAAGGGAGAGCGGGGGGCAGCACAGATACGCAGTATTTT. Translating gives CASSQGRAGGSTDTQYF.

The chain links TRBV5-4 to TRBJ2-3; D is unclear. CDR3 length: 13 residues. Per germline, CDR1 SGHNT and CDR2 YYREEE (reference sequence). The ends were cut back, 2 bases at V and 0 bases at J, with 4 bases in the middle. The CDR3 nucleotides are TGTGCCAGCAGCTTAGCTAGCACAGATACGCAGTATTTT. It is translated as CASSLASTDTQYF. Drawing the rest from reference TRBV5-4 and TRBJ2-3, the complete variable domain is ETGVTQSPTHLIKTRGQQVTLRCSSQSGHNTVSWYQQALGQGPQFIFQYYREEENGRGNFPPRFSGLQFPNYSSELNVNALELDDSALYLCASSLASTDTQYFGPGTRLTVL.

This clone was picked up a small number of times. The chain is built from TRBV7-9 and TRBJ2-7; 8 positions agree with TRBD1. After removal of 0 bases from V and 6 bases from J, the junction contained 7 bases not matched to a gene. Germline V CDR1 and CDR2: SEHNR, FQNEAQ (reference sequence). This CDR3 spans 15 amino acids. In DNA, the CDR3 is TGTGCCAGCAGCTTAGCGCAGGGGGCGCGACTCGAGCAGTACTTC. Translating gives CASSLAQGARLEQYF.

This clone showed up just a few times. The rearrangement links TRBV6-5 to TRBJ2-7, with D maybe TRBD1 (5 bases). Germline CDR1 MNHEY, CDR2 SVGAGI. This CDR3 spans 13 amino acids. The V gene lost 3 bases and the J gene lost 5 bases, with 11 bases spanning the gap. The CDR3 DNA reads TGTGCCAGCAGTTATACAGGAAAGGACGAGCAGTACTTC. Amino acids: CASSYTGKDEQYF.

J is TRBJ1-2 and V is TRBV27, with D tentatively TRBD1 (6 bases). V lost 6 bases and J lost 4, with 18 bases in between. This CDR3 spans 15 amino acids. CDR1 MNHEY and CDR2 SMNVEV come from the germline V gene (reference sequence). CDR3 nucleotide sequence: TGTGCCAGCAGATTTACAGGGTCGAGGTCCTATGGCTACACCTTC. Amino acids: CASRFTGSRSYGYTF.

The chain carries TRBV3-1 (or the pseudogene TRBV3-2) and TRBJ1-5, with D unresolved. This CDR3 has 12 amino acids. Germline V gene lookup returns CDR1 LGHDT and CDR2 YNNKEL (reference sequence). Trimming shortened V by 5 bases and J by 11 bases, and 13 bases separated the two germline ends. The CDR3 coding sequence is TGTGCCAGCAGCTCTCCCCCTGGAGCCCAGCATTTT. Translating it yields CASSSPPGAQHF.

The chain links TRBV5-1 to TRBJ2-7; 7 nucleotides agree with TRBD2. The germline gives CDR1 SGHRS, CDR2 YFSETQ. V lost 3 bases and J lost 0; bases outside the gene matches: 3. This CDR3 has 14 amino acids. The CDR3 spells CASSSSGVSYEQYF. Here the CDR3 DNA reads TGCGCCAGCAGCTCAAGCGGGGTCTCCTACGAGCAGTACTTC.

This sequence joins TRBV5-1 and TRBJ2-1; 9 bases are shared with TRBD2. This CDR3 is 16 amino acids long. Trimming removed 3 bases from V and 5 bases from J; junction bases left unmatched: 9. CDR1 and CDR2 from the germline V gene are SGHRS and YFSETQ. CDR3: CASSSRSSGTNNEQFF. For the CDR3, the DNA is TGCGCCAGCAGCTCCCGTTCTAGCGGGACAAACAATGAGCAGTTCTTC.

The chain joins TRBV7-2 to TRBJ1-1; the match to TRBD1 covers 7 bases. With V trimmed by 8 bases and J by 2 bases, 8 bases remained unmatched. Germline values: CDR1 SGHTA, CDR2 FQGNSA. CDR3 size: 14 residues. The CDR3 reads CASRLRGPNTEAFF. CDR3 in DNA: TGTGCCAGCCGATTAAGGGGGCCAAACACTGAAGCTTTCTTT.

This clone was seen a single time. The V call is TRBV7-2, the J call TRBJ2-3, with 9 bases fitting TRBD2. The length of the CDR3 is 16 residues. Losses at the gene ends were 1 base for V and 2 bases for J; bases not matched to a gene: 4. Germline CDR1 and CDR2: SGHTA and FQGNSA. The CDR3, as DNA: TGTGCCAGCAGCTTAGGCCCTAGCGGGGACACAGATACGCAGTATTTT. Translation gives CASSLGPSGDTDTQYF.

The J gene is TRBJ1-4, the V gene TRBV25-1, with 7 bases aligning to TRBD1. The CDR3 is made up of 13 amino acids. Trimming took 6 bases from V and 2 from J; bases not matched to a gene: 0. The germline V gene has CDR1 MGHDK and CDR2 SYGVNS. CDR3 region: CASRQGTNEKLFF. The DNA for the CDR3 is TGTGCCAGCAGACAGGGGACTAATGAAAAACTGTTTTTT.

The V call is TRBV6-6, the J call TRBJ1-6; 10 bases are a match to TRBD1. J was trimmed by 4 bases and V by 5 bases; bases with no gene match: 5. This CDR3 is 16 amino acids long. The V gene's germline CDR1 is MNHNY and CDR2 SVGAGI (reference sequence). The CDR3 DNA reads TGTGCCAGCAGTCGACAGGGGGCTGAATATAATTCACCCCTCCACTTT. It is translated as CASSRQGAEYNSPLHF.

The CDR3 bases are TGTGCCAGCAGCTTGGCTAGCGGGGTCCAAGAGACCCAGTACTTC. It translates to CASSLASGVQETQYF. The J gene is TRBJ2-5, the V gene TRBV5-4; TRBD2 matches 9 bases. Per germline, CDR1 SGHNT and CDR2 YYREEE (reference sequence). The CDR3 contains 15 residues. V shed 0 bases and J 1 base; nucleotides not matched to a gene: 1.

The rearrangement uses TRBV7-2 and TRBJ2-1; D is unresolved. Germline V gene data show CDR1 as SGHTA and CDR2 as FQGNSA. Trimming stripped 0 bases from V and 5 bases from J, with 8 bases between. CDR3 length equals 14 residues. The CDR3 region is CASSLAFGNNEQFF. The CDR3 DNA reads TGTGCCAGCAGCTTAGCGTTCGGTAACAATGAGCAGTTCTTC.

V gene TRBV5-1 combines with J gene TRBJ1-2; 8 nucleotides align to TRBD1. V shed 4 bases, J shed 7 bases, and the junction held 6 bases outside the gene matches. Germline lookup yields CDR1 SGHRS and CDR2 YFSETQ. This CDR3 is built from 13 residues. CDR3 coding DNA: TGCGCCAGCAGCGATACAGGGGGTGGTGGCTACACCTTC. Its protein product is CASSDTGGGGYTF.

This clone was detected a few times. The chain employs TRBV7-2 and TRBJ2-5, with TRBD2 identical over 7 bases. J was trimmed by 5 bases and V by 5 bases; bases with no gene match: 8. This CDR3 is built from 14 residues. CDR1 is SGHTA, CDR2 FQGNSA, per germline. The CDR3 here is CASSPGLVLETQYF. The CDR3 bases are TGTGCCAGCAGCCCCGGACTAGTGTTGGAGACCCAGTACTTC.

This clone was seen only once. The chain recombines TRBV27 with TRBJ2-1; 8 bases are shared with TRBD1. The germline CDR1 and CDR2 sequences are MNHEY and SMNVEV (reference sequence). There are 16 residues in the CDR3. Losses at the gene ends were 5 bases for V and 3 bases for J; bases not matched to a gene: 9. The CDR3 spells CASSRIDRGYYNEQFF. The CDR3 nucleotides are TGTGCCAGCAGTCGAATCGACAGGGGTTACTACAATGAGCAGTTCTTC.

The chain employs TRBV6-6 and TRBJ1-5; 8 bases line up with TRBD1. The CDR3 runs to 14 residues. The V and J ends lost 3 bases and 5 bases, in that order; junction bases with no gene match: 3. The germline CDR1 and CDR2 sequences are MNHNY and SVGAGI (reference sequence). The CDR3 loop reads CASSYDRGDQPQHF. CDR3 in DNA: TGTGCCAGCAGTTATGACAGGGGAGATCAGCCCCAGCATTTT.

The CDR3 loop is CATSRDRDRGLWGNQPQHF. Here the CDR3 DNA reads TGTGCCACCAGCAGAGATCGGGACAGGGGGCTCTGGGGCAATCAGCCCCAGCATTTT. This sequence joins TRBV15 and TRBJ1-5, with 12 bases matching TRBD1. Trimming cost V 0 bases and J 2 bases; bases outside gene matches: 8. The CDR3 spans 19 residues. Germline CDR1 reads LNHNV; CDR2 reads YYDKDF (reference sequence). Looking up the rest from reference TRBV15 and TRBJ1-5 gives the full variable domain: DAMVIQNPRYQVTQFGKPVTLSCSQTLNHNVMYWYQQKSSQAPKLLFHYYDKDFNNEADTPDNFQSRRPNTSFCFLDIRSPGLGDTAMYLCATSRDRDRGLWGNQPQHFGDGTRLSIL.

The chain combines TRBV6-5 with TRBJ2-7, with 10 bases aligning to TRBD1. The germline V gene encodes CDR1 MNHEY and CDR2 SVGAGI. The CDR3 has 16 amino acids. The V segment lost 0 bases and the J segment 4 bases; nucleotides outside the gene matches: 6. The CDR3 DNA is TGTGCCAGCAGTTACTCTTCGGGACAGGGGAGTTACGAGCAGTACTTC. Residues: CASSYSSGQGSYEQYF.

V usage is TRBV7-2 and J usage is TRBJ2-7; 8 bases are a match to TRBD2. Per germline, CDR1 SGHTA and CDR2 FQGNSA. Germline trimming cut 0 bases from V and 3 bases from J; bases unmatched to any gene: 4. CDR3 size: 15 residues. The CDR3 loop is CASSLALAGSYEQYF. The CDR3 nucleotides are TGTGCCAGCAGCTTAGCTTTAGCGGGAAGCTACGAGCAGTACTTC.

Notes on this clone: One end of the junction fails to match germline, which may point to a read error. The chain carries TRBV10-2 and TRBJ2-7, with D perhaps TRBD1 (6 bases). Germline values: CDR1 WSHSY, CDR2 SAAADI. The CDR3 spans 12 residues. The chain's CDR3 is CASGDRTYEQYF. CDR3 DNA sequence: TGCGCCAGCGGTGACAGGACCTACGAGCAGTACTTC.

The chain has TRBV2 and TRBJ1-2, with D perhaps TRBD1 (5 bases). Trimming took 1 base from V and 2 from J, leaving 11 bases between them. The CDR3 spans 15 residues. Germline CDR1 reads SNHLY; CDR2 reads FYNNEI. CDR3 sequence: CASSEDRRRNYGYTF. DNA of the CDR3: TGTGCCAGCAGTGAAGACAGGAGACGAAACTATGGCTACACCTTC.

This clone appeared once. The rearrangement uses TRBV5-1 and TRBJ1-1; 8 bases are a match to TRBD1. This CDR3 comprises 13 residues. With 4 bases clipped from V and 5 bases from J, the junction kept 4 bases outside the gene matches. Germline CDR1 is SGHRS and CDR2 is YFSETQ. CDR3: CASSIQGGTEAFF. DNA for the CDR3: TGCGCCAGCAGCATACAGGGGGGGACTGAAGCTTTCTTT.

The genes are TRBV6-2 or TRBV6-3 and TRBJ1-3, with D uncertain. CDR3 size: 15 residues. The V gene lost 2 bases and the J gene lost 0 bases, with 8 bases spanning the gap. Per germline, CDR1 MNHEY and CDR2 SVGEGT. CDR3 in DNA: TGTGCCAGCAGTTACGGGCAGGTCTCTGGAAACACCATATATTTT. Translating gives CASSYGQVSGNTIYF.

The CDR3 region is CASSETSGSGETQYF. The CDR3, as DNA: TGTGCCAGCAGTGAGACTAGCGGGAGTGGGGAGACCCAGTACTTC. The chain employs TRBV2 and TRBJ2-5; TRBD2 matches 12 bases. Losses at the gene ends were 3 bases for V and 5 bases for J; bases not matched to a gene: 4. CDR1 is SNHLY and CDR2 is FYNNEI in the germline V gene. The CDR3 is made up of 15 amino acids. Supplemented by reference TRBV2 and TRBJ2-5, the full variable domain reads EPEVTQTPSHQVTQMGQEVILRCVPISNHLYFYWYRQILGQKVEFLVSFYNNEISEKSEIFDDQFSVERPDGSNFTLKIRSTKLEDSAMYFCASSETSGSGETQYFGPGTRLLVL.

This rearrangement joins TRBV18 to TRBJ2-1, with D maybe TRBD2 (6 bases). The germline gives CDR1 KGHSH, CDR2 LQKENI. Trimming removed 6 bases at V and 0 bases at J, with 21 bases between. The CDR3 is 18 residues long. CDR3 nucleotide sequence: TGTGCCAGCTCCCGGGCGACTCGCGGGACGAGCTCCTACAATGAGCAGTTCTTC. It codes for CASSRATRGTSSYNEQFF.

The chain links TRBV5-1 to TRBJ2-1; 7 positions match TRBD1. Germline CDR1 SGHRS, CDR2 YFSETQ. J was trimmed by 0 bases and V by 3 bases; bases with no gene match: 3. There are 15 residues in the CDR3. CDR3: CASSSTGDSYNEQFF. The CDR3 nucleotides read TGCGCCAGCAGCTCTACAGGGGACTCCTACAATGAGCAGTTCTTC.

The CDR3 region is CASSQLAWGYEQYF. The CDR3 nucleotides are TGTGCCAGCAGCCAGCTAGCTTGGGGATACGAGCAGTACTTC. The J gene is TRBJ2-7, the V gene TRBV3-1 (or the pseudogene TRBV3-2); TRBD2 might be the D (5 bases). CDR1 is LGHDT and CDR2 is YNNKEL in the germline V gene (reference sequence). There are 14 residues in the CDR3. V shed 3 bases and J shed 4 bases, with 13 bases lying between them.

V usage is TRBV19 and J usage is TRBJ1-1; weak D call: TRBD1 (6 bases). The V gene lost 10 bases and the J gene lost 3 bases, with 15 bases spanning the gap. Germline-derived CDR1 and CDR2 are LNHDA and SQIVND (reference sequence). The CDR3 is 13 residues long. CDR3 coding DNA: TGTGCCACCTCGGACAGAACGTACACTGAAGCTTTCTTT. It yields the protein CATSDRTYTEAFF. The variable domain in full, with the rest retrieved from reference TRBV19 and TRBJ1-1, is DGGITQSPKYLFRKEGQNVTLSCEQNLNHDAMYWYRQDPGQGLRLIYYSQIVNDFQKGDIAEGYSVSREKKESFPLTVTSAQKNPTAFYLCATSDRTYTEAFFGQGTRLTVV.

The chain recombines TRBV5-1 with TRBJ2-4, with TRBD1 matching over 9 bases. The junction had 7 bases not matched to a gene; V was cut back by 0 bases and J by 6 bases. The CDR3 spans 16 residues. Germline CDR1 is SGHRS and CDR2 is YFSETQ. The CDR3 DNA reads TGCGCCAGCAGCTTGGGGGGACAGGGAACAGGAAACATTCAGTACTTC. Translation gives CASSLGGQGTGNIQYF.

The chain has TRBV2 and TRBJ1-2, with 9 bases that match TRBD1. This CDR3 region has 14 residues. Germline loops: CDR1 SNHLY, CDR2 FYNNEI. After removal of 2 bases from V and 8 bases from J, the junction contained 6 bases not matched to a gene. The chain's CDR3 is CASSELQGAEGYTF. The DNA for the CDR3 is TGTGCCAGCAGTGAATTACAGGGGGCGGAAGGCTACACCTTC. The full variable domain, its missing parts supplied by reference TRBV2 and TRBJ1-2, is EPEVTQTPSHQVTQMGQEVILRCVPISNHLYFYWYRQILGQKVEFLVSFYNNEISEKSEIFDDQFSVERPDGSNFTLKIRSTKLEDSAMYFCASSELQGAEGYTFGSGTRLTVV.